This section outlines one TCR beta chain sequence together with its context. Its antigen specificity is not known. There are no base qualities to consult, and no much larger clone falls within one base. This entry comes from a study of OX40 agonist ivuxolimab in advanced cancers. Broadly, across the study: Ivuxolimab was a fully human IgG2 agonistic monoclonal antibody targeting the costimulatory receptor OX40 (CD134). Of the 52 patients in dose escalation, 19 had hepatocellular carcinoma, some 15 had melanoma, 9 had renal cell carcinoma and 9 had head and neck cancer. Intravenous ivuxolimab was administered to patients every 2 weeks at six dose levels: 0.01, 0.1, 0.3, 1.5, 3 and 10 mg/kg. Patients were allowed to have had prior anti-PD-1, anti-PD-L1 or anti-CTLA-4 therapy, and around two fifths of the dose-escalation patients had been treated with checkpoint inhibitors. Peripheral TCRbeta sequencing was intended to test whether TCR sequence diversity was altered and clonal T-cell expansion was caused by ivuxolimab. The monotherapy dose-escalation portion (N of about 52 patients) of the phase I ivuxolimab trial is reported in the paper. In the dose-escalation cohort, around four fifths of patients were male, and the mean age was roughly 56 years with a range of about 20 to 79. Three dose-escalation patients achieved partial responses, one with hepatocellular carcinoma and two with cutaneous melanoma. Broader findings and caveats from the paper: Partial responders in the 0.1-3.0 mg/kg groups had among the lowest normalized peripheral clonal expansion, especially among CD8+ T cells. Low levels of normalized T-cell clonal expansion were also seen in some patients who did not respond. After ivuxolimab, more expanded clones were found on average in CD8+ T cells than in CD4+ T cells. At doses of 0.1 to 3.0 mg/kg, clonal expansion of both CD4+ and CD8+ blood T cells was observed from baseline to week 6. Which antigens the clonally expanded peripheral T cells were specific for was not determined.

Patients with autoimmune disease history or receiving systemic immunosuppression were excluded from the trial. Peripheral blood for TCR sequencing was collected from all dose cohorts at baseline, on cycle 4 day 1, and on cycle 7 day 1. The samples were drawn from a first-in-human, open-label, multicenter phase I dose-escalation trial of ivuxolimab. Adults with locally advanced or metastatic melanoma, renal cell carcinoma, hepatocellular carcinoma or head and neck squamous cell carcinoma were enrolled in the trial. Before TCR sequencing, CD4+ T cells and CD8+ T cells were sorted from peripheral blood as separate populations. To sequence the TCRbeta CDR3 region, genomic DNA was isolated from the sorted cells. TCRbeta CDR3 regions were sequenced using the immunoSEQ Assay. Held by TCRdb, this immuneACCESS table contains in-frame sequences only and omits some clones. Under half of the omission traces to an unresolved V gene where checked; the cause of the rest is unknown. For this sample the table gives about 76,000 clones, of which roughly 85% were detected only once. 2.5% to 3.5% of the sample belongs to the ten largest clones.

This receptor was obtained from an adult with an advanced solid tumor such as melanoma, head and neck, liver or kidney cancer. The sequencing here drew on CD4+ or CD8+ T cells sorted from blood, taken in a trial of the OX40 agonist ivuxolimab.

Here the CDR3 is given as CASSDRGTARNTEAFF. The DNA reads as follows: TGTGCCAGCAGTGATCGGGGGACAGCCAGGAACACTGAAGCTTTCTTT. Recombination linked TRBV6-1 to TRBJ1-1, with 7 bases matching TRBD1. Compared with germline, V lacks 3 bases and J lacks 1 base; bases without a gene match: 8. The CDR3 contains 16 residues, cysteine and phenylalanine counted. The retained sequence is limited to the CDR3, 48 bases, with the frame set at the first base. CDR1 and CDR2, looked up from the germline V gene, are MNHNS and SASEGT.